Listed here are 22 T cell receptor beta chains from one sample, sequenced in a study of T cell repertoires in cytomegalovirus infection. TCRdb called the reads again in MiXCR, with one record for every CDR3 protein. The sample has around 710,000 distinct CDR3 sequences, under 35% seen once; the top ten hold 13%. Antigens for these TCRs are unknown. Sequenced here: cultured CD8+ T cells from PBMCs, sampled from culture after CMV antigen stimulation. These receptors were taken from a human donor in good health (CMV status not recorded). Some clones in this sample may be carry-over from other donors' samples.

The chain is built from TRBV5-1 and TRBJ2-3; possible D gene TRBD2, 5 bases. Germline CDR1 is SGHRS and CDR2 is YFSETQ. The CDR3 has 13 residues. Trimming left V 5 bases short and J 5 bases short, with 12 bases between. The CDR3 DNA is TGCGCCAGCAGGGGCCTTGGAGGAGATACGCAGTATTTT. Its protein is CASRGLGGDTQYF.

This clonotype came up many times. V gene TRBV7-9 combines with J gene TRBJ1-2, with D tentatively TRBD1 (6 bases). CDR1 is SEHNR, CDR2 FQNEAQ, per germline (reference sequence). The CDR3 is made up of 13 amino acids. Trimming pared 5 bases from V and 8 bases from J, leaving 15 bases between. CDR3 sequence: CASSPGEVIGYTF. DNA of the CDR3: TGTGCCAGCAGCCCAGGGGAGGTTATAGGCTACACCTTC.

The rearrangement uses TRBV2 and TRBJ2-5; TRBD2 agrees at 9 bases. The CDR3 is 15 amino acids. With V trimmed by 8 bases and J by 6 bases, 13 bases remained unmatched. In germline, CDR1 is SNHLY, CDR2 FYNNEI. CDR3 in DNA: TGTGCCAGCGGCTCCCCTCAGCGGGGGGCCAAGACCCAGTACTTC. Translating gives CASGSPQRGAKTQYF.

The chain is built from TRBV6-1 and TRBJ1-6; TRBD1 aligns across 9 bases. V lost 0 bases to trimming and J lost 8 bases; unmatched junction nucleotides: 2. CDR1 MNHNS and CDR2 SASEGT come from the germline V gene. This CDR3 is built from 15 residues. CDR3 DNA: TGTGCCAGCAGTGAAGCGTGGACAGGGGATTCACCCCTCCACTTT. This encodes CASSEAWTGDSPLHF.

Notes on this clonotype: This clone may be a read error of a much larger clone one base away. The chain is built from TRBV27 and TRBJ2-2, with 7 bases matching TRBD1. CDR3 length: 17 residues. Germline V gene data show CDR1 as MNHEY and CDR2 as SMNVEV (reference sequence). The trim removed 4 bases at V and 7 bases at J, leaving 15 bases unmatched. CDR3 in amino acids: CASSYSTETGYHGELFF. The CDR3 nucleotides are TGTGCCAGCAGTTACTCAACGGAGACAGGGTACCACGGGGAGCTGTTTTTT.

This clonotype was counted between two and nine times. The chain has TRBV7-4 and TRBJ1-1, with a possible D match to TRBD1 (6 bases). V dropped 2 bases and J dropped 2 bases, with 15 bases sitting between them. This CDR3 has 16 residues. CDR1 and CDR2 from the germline V gene are SGHVT and SQSDAQ. The CDR3, as DNA: TGTGCCAGCAGCTTAAGGTGGGGGCAGGCAAACACTGAAGCTTTCTTT. Translating gives CASSLRWGQANTEAFF.

This sequence joins TRBV12-3 or TRBV12-4 and TRBJ1-2, with TRBD1 identical over 9 bases. CDR3 length equals 15 residues. V lost 6 bases to trimming and J lost 4 bases; unmatched junction nucleotides: 9. The DNA of the CDR3 is TGTGCCAGCAGCCCCGGGACAGGGTTCCGCTATGGCTACACCTTC. This codes for CASSPGTGFRYGYTF.

This clonotype was observed a handful of times. This chain connects TRBV7-8 to TRBJ1-1; no firm D call. In germline, CDR1 is SGHVS, CDR2 FQNEAQ. V lost 8 bases and J lost 0, with 13 bases in between. The CDR3 contains 14 residues. Here the CDR3 reads CASGNRALNTEAFF. CDR3 DNA sequence: TGTGCCAGCGGCAATAGGGCCTTGAACACTGAAGCTTTCTTT.

The V call is TRBV6-1, the J call TRBJ1-4; 8 bases map to TRBD1. Looked up from germline, CDR1 is MNHNS and CDR2 is SASEGT. The CDR3 runs 14 residues. V was pared by 1 base and J by 7 bases, with 2 bases of the junction left unmatched. The DNA for the CDR3 is TGTGCCAGCAGTGAAGGGACAGGGCCTGAAAAACTGTTTTTT. It yields the protein CASSEGTGPEKLFF.

The gene calls are TRBV20-1 and TRBJ2-5; D not resolved. This CDR3 has 15 residues. Per the germline V gene, CDR1 is DFQATT and CDR2 is SNEGSKA (reference sequence). V lost 0 bases, J lost 0 bases, and 11 bases lay in between. The CDR3 DNA follows: TGCAGTGCTAGAGAAGGCCCAACCTACCAAGAGACCCAGTACTTC. This codes for CSAREGPTYQETQYF.

The chain recombines TRBV4-2 with TRBJ1-2; 9 nucleotides match TRBD1. The CDR3 is 16 amino acids. The germline gives CDR1 LGHNA, CDR2 YNFKEQ. The J segment lost 2 bases and the V segment lost 0 bases, leaving 4 bases of the junction unmatched. In DNA form, the CDR3 reads TGTGCCAGCAGCCAAGATTGGGACAGGGTCAACTATGGCTACACCTTC. Its protein is CASSQDWDRVNYGYTF.

J is TRBJ2-3 and V is TRBV5-4; D unclear. CDR3 length: 15 residues. Germline lookup yields CDR1 SGHNT and CDR2 YYREEE (reference sequence). Trimming stripped 2 bases from V and 0 bases from J, with 10 bases between. The CDR3 here is CASSLSEFSTDTQYF. The CDR3 DNA reads TGTGCCAGCAGCTTATCGGAATTTAGCACAGATACGCAGTATTTT. The variable domain in full, completed from reference TRBV5-4 and TRBJ2-3, reads ETGVTQSPTHLIKTRGQQVTLRCSSQSGHNTVSWYQQALGQGPQFIFQYYREEENGRGNFPPRFSGLQFPNYSSELNVNALELDDSALYLCASSLSEFSTDTQYFGPGTRLTVL.

The V and J genes are TRBV13 and TRBJ2-1, with D possibly matching TRBD1 (5 bases). CDR1 is PRHDT, CDR2 FYEKMQ, per germline (reference sequence). The length of the CDR3 is 19 residues. The ends were cut back, 4 bases at V and 0 bases at J, with 22 bases in the middle. The CDR3 nucleotides read TGTGCCAGCAGCTCTCCGACAGATACTCCTTCTAGCTCCTACAATGAGCAGTTCTTC. Its translation: CASSSPTDTPSSSYNEQFF.

The J gene is TRBJ1-2, the V gene TRBV7-9; D perhaps matches TRBD1 (5 bases). The germline CDR1 and CDR2 sequences are SEHNR and FQNEAQ (reference sequence). With 7 bases removed from V and 2 bases from J, the gap between germline ends came to 14 bases. This CDR3 has 14 amino acids. CDR3 sequence (DNA): TGTGCCAGCACTCGCCTAGACAGAAACTATGGCTACACCTTC. Translation gives CASTRLDRNYGYTF.

The CDR3 is CAISEVREVYNEQFF. The CDR3 DNA is TGTGCCATCAGTGAGGTCAGGGAGGTCTACAATGAGCAGTTCTTC. The chain employs TRBV10-3 and TRBJ2-1; TRBD2 might be the D (6 bases). Germline-derived CDR1 and CDR2 are ENHRY and SYGVKD. The CDR3 length is 15 residues. Trimming left V 2 bases short and J 3 bases short, with 11 bases between.

A few counts support this clonotype. The chain links TRBV12-3 or TRBV12-4 to TRBJ1-2; D unclear. V was cut by 5 bases and J by 6 bases, with 13 bases left in between. CDR3 size: 13 residues. The CDR3 DNA reads TGTGCCAGCAGTCCCATTATAGGCGATGGCTACACCTTC. Translated, it gives CASSPIIGDGYTF.

V is TRBV2 and J is TRBJ1-3; no definite D call. Trimming took 4 bases from V and 1 from J, leaving 14 bases between them. The CDR3 totals 16 residues. Germline CDR1 and CDR2: SNHLY and FYNNEI. The CDR3 DNA sequence: TGTGCCAGCAGTGCGAGCTTGGTGCAGTCTGGAAACACCATATATTTT. Translating gives CASSASLVQSGNTIYF.

The V call is TRBV5-6, the J call TRBJ2-1; 11 bases line up with TRBD1. This CDR3 spans 16 amino acids. The germline gives CDR1 SGHDT, CDR2 YYEEEE. The trim removed 3 bases at V and 7 bases at J, leaving 9 bases unmatched. CDR3 sequence (DNA): TGTGCCAGCAGCTCGACCGGGACAGGGGGTAGGAATGAGCAGTTCTTC. Its translation: CASSSTGTGGRNEQFF.

Notes on this clonotype: The junction departs from the called germline gene at one end, perhaps through a read error. The chain employs TRBV6-2 or TRBV6-3 and TRBJ1-2; possibly TRBD1 for D (5 bases). The CDR3 sequence is 12 residues long. Per the germline V gene, CDR1 is MNHEY and CDR2 is SVGEGT. The CDR3 loop is CVSSGTKDGYTF. CDR3 bases: TGTGTCAGCTCCGGGACTAAGGATGGCTACACCTTC.

The V call is TRBV9, the J call TRBJ2-1; TRBD2 might be the D (8 bases). Germline lookup yields CDR1 SGDLS and CDR2 YYNGEE. Trimming removed 1 base at V and 9 bases at J, with 26 bases between. The CDR3 is made up of 18 amino acids. In nucleotides, the CDR3 is TGTGCCAGCAGCGTACCAACGGGGGGGGGACTCCAGGGGGGTGAGCAGTTCTTC. Protein: CASSVPTGGGLQGGEQFF.

This clonotype showed up many times. The germline gene is not matched at one end of the junction; a read error may be the cause. The chain combines TRBV11-3 with TRBJ1-1; D is unclear. The CDR3 loop spans 14 amino acids. Germline V gene data show CDR1 as SGHNT and CDR2 as YENEEA. The CDR3 is CASSPGGRNTEAFF. In DNA form, the CDR3 reads TGTGCTAGCAGCCCCGGAGGACGGAACACTGAAGCTTTCTTT. The whole variable domain, remainder taken from reference TRBV11-3 and TRBJ1-1, is EAGVVQSPRYKIIEKKQPVAFWCNPISGHNTLYWYLQNLGQGPELLIRYENEEAVDDSQLPKDRFSAERLKGVDSTLKIQPAELGDSAVYLCASSPGGRNTEAFFGQGTRLTVV.

This chain connects TRBV6-1 to TRBJ2-6; D may be TRBD1 (6 bases). The V gene's germline CDR1 is MNHNS and CDR2 SASEGT. This CDR3 spans 16 amino acids. The ends were cut back, 5 bases at V and 0 bases at J, with 11 bases in the middle. The CDR3 DNA follows: TGTGCCAGCAGTCCGGACAGTTTCTCTGGGGCCAACGTCCTGACTTTC. Translating it yields CASSPDSFSGANVLTF.